This passage covers 22 T cell receptor beta chains from one sample sequenced in a study of blood T cell repertoires in COVID-19. Repertoires were generated with immunoSEQ multiplex PCR, while TCRdb's copy carries only in-frame clones and drops some. The data show about 280,000 clones, about nine tenths seen once. Sequences were obtained from PBMCs or T cells enriched from blood (not recorded which). These receptors were obtained from a woman in her twenties or thirties with acute COVID-19.

This clone was seen more than once but under ten times. The chain employs TRBV28 and TRBJ1-2; 8 nucleotides line up with TRBD1. The CDR3 totals 14 residues. The V gene end was trimmed by 3 bases and the J gene end by 8 bases; junction bases not matched to a gene: 8. Germline CDR1 MDHEN, CDR2 SYDVKM. The CDR3 region has the DNA TGTGCCAGCAGTTTCTGGGGGGGACAGGCGGGCTACACCTTC. Its protein product is CASSFWGGQAGYTF.

V and J are TRBV7-2 and TRBJ1-1; 7 bases are a match to TRBD1. V shed 3 bases, J shed 9 bases, and the junction held 4 bases outside the gene matches. The length of the CDR3 is 12 residues. The germline CDR1 and CDR2 sequences are SGHTA and FQGNSA. CDR3 DNA sequence: TGTGCCAGCAGCTTGTTGGGACAGCAAGCTTTCTTT. This translates into CASSLLGQQAFF.

Regarding this clone: One junction end disagrees with the germline gene, perhaps due to a read error. This chain links TRBV7-7 with TRBJ2-3, with 16 positions matching TRBD2. Per the germline V gene, CDR1 is SSHAT and CDR2 is FNYEAQ (reference sequence). The CDR3 has 16 residues. CDR3 DNA sequence: TGTGCTAGCAGCCCGGGACTAGCGGGAGGGAAAGATACGCAGTATTTT. Its translation: CASSPGLAGGKDTQYF.

This sequence joins TRBV2 and TRBJ1-6; D gene ambiguous. CDR1 and CDR2 from the germline V gene are SNHLY and FYNNEI. V lost 1 base, J lost 7 bases, and 11 bases lay in between. The CDR3 sequence is 15 residues long. The CDR3 nucleotides read TGTGCCAGCAGTGAAGAAAACAGCCCAAATTCACCCCTCCACTTT. Its translation is CASSEENSPNSPLHF.

The V gene is TRBV3-1 (or the pseudogene TRBV3-2), the J gene TRBJ1-4; D possibly corresponds to TRBD1 (5 bases). V lost 4 bases and J 0 bases, leaving 12 bases between the germline ends. CDR1 and CDR2 (germline): LGHDT, YNNKEL (reference sequence). The CDR3 contains 16 residues. The CDR3 DNA sequence: TGTGCCAGCAGCCGAAGCTGGGGCGCAACTAATGAAAAACTGTTTTTT. Amino acids: CASSRSWGATNEKLFF.

This chain joins TRBV5-8 and TRBJ2-1; TRBD2 matches 14 bases. The CDR3 spans 17 residues. Per germline, CDR1 SGHTS and CDR2 YDEGEE. V was clipped by 1 base and J by 7 bases; unmatched bases: 7. The CDR3 spells CASSLLEGTSGRNEQFF. The CDR3 DNA follows: TGTGCCAGCAGCTTGTTAGAGGGGACTAGCGGGAGAAATGAGCAGTTCTTC.

This chain links TRBV19 with TRBJ1-4; TRBD1 is a possible D gene (5 bases). CDR1 is LNHDA and CDR2 is SQIVND in the germline V gene (reference sequence). V was shortened by 5 bases and J by 1 base, with 11 bases between the two germline ends. The CDR3 runs to 15 residues. The CDR3 region has the DNA TGTGCCAGTAGTGTGCAGGGTAAAACTAATGAAAAACTGTTTTTT. Its translation is CASSVQGKTNEKLFF.

This clone was seen a single time. V gene TRBV30 combines with J gene TRBJ2-2; 7 positions agree with TRBD2. Trimming cost V 3 bases and J 7 bases; bases outside gene matches: 11. In germline, CDR1 is GTSNPN, CDR2 SVGIG (reference sequence). The CDR3 is 15 amino acids. For the CDR3, the DNA is TGTGCCTGGAGCCCACGAAGAAGCGGGGACGGGGAGCTGTTTTTT. Translating gives CAWSPRRSGDGELFF.

This sequence joins TRBV29-1 and TRBJ2-2; tentatively, D is TRBD1 (5 bases). The CDR3 consists of 11 residues. Germline V gives CDR1 SQVTM, CDR2 ANQGSEA. V lost 6 bases, J lost 4 bases, and 6 bases lay in between. The CDR3 protein is CSVRVTGELFF. The DNA for the CDR3 is TGCAGCGTCAGGGTCACCGGGGAGCTGTTTTTT.

This chain links TRBV4-3 with TRBJ2-7, with TRBD2 matching over 13 bases. This CDR3 contains 15 residues. J lost 6 bases, V lost 3 bases, and 5 bases had no gene match. The germline gives CDR1 LGHNA, CDR2 YSLEER. In nucleotides, the CDR3 is TGCGCCAGCAGCCATGGGACTAGCGGGACTTTCGAGCAGTACTTC. Translating it yields CASSHGTSGTFEQYF.

This chain joins TRBV5-6 and TRBJ2-1; 10 bases agree with TRBD1. Germline V gene sequence: CDR1 SGHDT, CDR2 YYEEEE. Trimming took 5 bases from V and 8 from J; bases not matched to a gene: 7. This CDR3 region has 14 residues. The CDR3 DNA reads TGTGCCAGCAGATACCGGGACAGGGGCGATGAGCAGTTCTTC. Its translation: CASRYRDRGDEQFF.

J is TRBJ1-2 and V is TRBV15; 9 positions match TRBD1. The germline CDR1 and CDR2 sequences are LNHNV and YYDKDF (reference sequence). V trimming: 0 bases; J trimming: 2 bases; junction bases outside the gene matches: 10. The CDR3 spans 18 residues. CDR3 in DNA: TGTGCCACCAGCAGAGATCTCTTAGGGACAGGGTCCAACTATGGCTACACCTTC. Residues: CATSRDLLGTGSNYGYTF. The full variable domain, rest sourced from reference TRBV15 and TRBJ1-2, is DAMVIQNPRYQVTQFGKPVTLSCSQTLNHNVMYWYQQKSSQAPKLLFHYYDKDFNNEADTPDNFQSRRPNTSFCFLDIRSPGLGDTAMYLCATSRDLLGTGSNYGYTFGSGTRLTVV.

CDR3 bases: TGTGCCAGCAGCCCTCCGGGACAGGGGGCGCGGGAGTTCTTC. It is translated as CASSPPGQGAREFF. The chain links TRBV6-2 or TRBV6-3 to TRBJ2-1, with 12 bases fitting TRBD1. The CDR3 covers 14 residues. Per the germline V gene, CDR1 is MNHEY and CDR2 is SVGEGT. Trimming removed 6 bases from V and 14 bases from J; junction bases left unmatched: 11.

The sample holds a few counts of this clone. The rearrangement uses TRBV14 and TRBJ1-1, with unresolved D. Per germline, CDR1 SGHDN and CDR2 FVKESK. This CDR3 contains 13 residues. V dropped 3 bases and J dropped 1 base, with 6 bases sitting between them. Here the CDR3 DNA reads TGTGCCAGCAGCCAGTATTGGAACACTGAAGCTTTCTTT. It encodes CASSQYWNTEAFF.

The gene calls are TRBV2 and TRBJ2-7, with TRBD2 matching over 11 bases. This CDR3 spans 18 amino acids. The V and J ends lost 2 bases and 2 bases, in that order; junction bases with no gene match: 11. Germline V lookup: CDR1 SNHLY, CDR2 FYNNEI. In DNA form, the CDR3 reads TGTGCCAGCAGTGAAAAGGGGGCTAGCGGGAGGAGGGCCTACGAGCAGTACTTC. Translated, it gives CASSEKGASGRRAYEQYF.

J is TRBJ2-1 and V is TRBV9, with D possibly being TRBD2 (5 bases). Trimming shortened V by 1 base and J by 2 bases, and 10 bases separated the two germline ends. The CDR3 extends over 15 amino acids. Looked up from germline, CDR1 is SGDLS and CDR2 is YYNGEE. The CDR3 is CASSVSGMTYNEQFF. The CDR3 nucleotides read TGTGCCAGCAGCGTATCGGGAATGACCTACAATGAGCAGTTCTTC. The full variable domain, in which reference TRBV9 and TRBJ2-1 provide the parts outside the CDR3, is DSGVTQTPKHLITATGQRVTLRCSPRSGDLSVYWYQQSLDQGLQFLIQYYNGEERAKGNILERFSAQQFPDLHSELNLSSLELGDSALYFCASSVSGMTYNEQFFGPGTRLTVL.

This chain uses TRBV19 with TRBJ2-7, with 7 bases matching TRBD1. The V gene's germline CDR1 is LNHDA and CDR2 SQIVND (reference sequence). J was trimmed by 3 bases and V by 6 bases; bases with no gene match: 14. The CDR3 loop spans 16 amino acids. The CDR3: CASSVTGTEVLYEQYF. The CDR3 DNA reads as TGTGCCAGTAGCGTGACCGGGACAGAAGTCCTCTACGAGCAGTACTTC.

The chain carries TRBV5-1 and TRBJ1-4; no reliable D call. V was shortened by 0 bases and J by 6 bases, with 9 bases between the two germline ends. CDR1 is SGHRS and CDR2 is YFSETQ in the germline V gene. This CDR3 is built from 14 residues. CDR3 coding DNA: TGCGCCAGCAGCTTGGCCGCGGGAGATGAAAAACTGTTTTTT. Translating gives CASSLAAGDEKLFF. The full variable domain, in which reference TRBV5-1 and TRBJ1-4 provide the parts outside the CDR3, is KAGVTQTPRYLIKTRGQQVTLSCSPISGHRSVSWYQQTPGQGLQFLFEYFSETQRNKGNFPGRFSGRQFSNSRSEMNVSTLELGDSALYLCASSLAAGDEKLFFGSGTQLSVL.

This chain connects TRBV4-1 to TRBJ2-3; no firm D call. Trimming took off 4 bases at V and 1 base at J, with 21 bases between the two ends. The CDR3 length is 18 residues. Per the germline V gene, CDR1 is MGHRA and CDR2 is YSYEKL. The CDR3: CASSRGTIASFGTDTQYF. The DNA of the CDR3 is TGCGCCAGCAGCCGAGGTACTATAGCATCCTTCGGCACAGATACGCAGTATTTT.

The chain joins TRBV6-5 to TRBJ1-5, with D tentatively TRBD1 (5 bases). The V end lost 2 bases, the J end lost 2 bases, and 7 bases lay between the germline ends. Germline V gene lookup returns CDR1 MNHEY and CDR2 SVGAGI. This CDR3 comprises 14 residues. CDR3 DNA sequence: TGTGCCAGCAGTTACGGGGCCGGCAATCAGCCCCAGCATTTT. It specifies CASSYGAGNQPQHF.

The chain links TRBV6-5 to TRBJ1-2; 8 bases align to TRBD1. The CDR3 is 15 residues long. V shed 10 bases, J shed 5 bases, and the junction held 15 bases outside the gene matches. Germline V gene lookup returns CDR1 MNHEY and CDR2 SVGAGI. CDR3 nucleotides: TGTGCCACCCTAGAGGACAGGGTACGTCGGTATGGCTACACCTTC. The encoded protein is CATLEDRVRRYGYTF.

The chain carries TRBV19 and TRBJ1-2, with D tentatively TRBD1 (6 bases). V dropped 5 bases and J dropped 6 bases, with 16 bases sitting between them. The CDR3 extends over 14 amino acids. Germline-derived CDR1 and CDR2 are LNHDA and SQIVND (reference sequence). In nucleotides, the CDR3 is TGTGCCAGTAGTCAGCGGCAGGGGAGTAATGGCTACACCTTC. Amino acid sequence: CASSQRQGSNGYTF.